Below are 25 T cell receptor beta chains sequenced from a single sample in a study of OX40 agonist ivuxolimab in advanced cancers. The repertoire was sequenced with immunoSEQ multiplex PCR; TCRdb's copy has only in-frame clones and lacks some. The table includes 15,000 to 20,000 clones, around 82% detected once. Sequenced here: CD4+ or CD8+ T cells sorted from blood, sampled in a trial of the OX40 agonist ivuxolimab. Source of these receptors: an adult with an advanced solid tumor such as melanoma, head and neck, liver or kidney cancer.

V usage is TRBV11-2 and J usage is TRBJ2-4; possibly TRBD1 for D (7 bases). CDR3 length: 14 amino acids. Trimming cost V 5 bases and J 9 bases, with 17 bases left between them. Germline CDR1 and CDR2: SGHAT and FQNNGV. CDR3 sequence: CASSQQGMGGIQYF. Here the CDR3 DNA reads TGTGCCAGCAGCCAACAGGGGATGGGAGGCATTCAGTACTTC.

This rearrangement joins TRBV30 to TRBJ2-6; the match to TRBD1 covers 9 bases. J lost 3 bases, V lost 1 base, and 4 bases had no gene match. Per the germline V gene, CDR1 is GTSNPN and CDR2 is SVGIG (reference sequence). The CDR3 has 16 amino acids. The CDR3 protein is CAWSGTGESGANVLTF. The CDR3 bases are TGTGCCTGGAGTGGGACAGGGGAAAGTGGGGCCAACGTCCTGACTTTC. Full variable domain (rest looked up from reference TRBV30 and TRBJ2-6): SQTIHQWPATLVQPVGSPLSLECTVEGTSNPNLYWYRQAAGRGLQLLFYSVGIGQISSEVPQNLSASRPQDRQFILSSKKLLLSDSGFYLCAWSGTGESGANVLTFGAGSRLTVL.

The V call is TRBV15, the J call TRBJ1-2; 8 bases are shared with TRBD1. Germline V gives CDR1 LNHNV, CDR2 YYDKDF (reference sequence). V dropped 0 bases and J dropped 8; count of bases not matched to a gene: 8. The CDR3 totals 15 residues. CDR3 region: CATSRDLTGVHGYTF. The CDR3 nucleotides read TGTGCCACCAGCAGAGACCTGACAGGGGTCCACGGCTACACCTTC.

The chain combines TRBV7-9 with TRBJ2-3, with D possibly TRBD1 on 7 matching bases. The CDR3 is 13 residues long. V was trimmed by 5 bases and J by 3 bases, leaving 9 bases between them. Germline assignment: CDR1 SEHNR and CDR2 FQNEAQ (reference sequence). CDR3 sequence reads: CASSPGGTDTQYF. The CDR3 bases are TGTGCCAGCAGCCCAGGGGGGACAGATACGCAGTATTTT. Supplemented by reference TRBV7-9 and TRBJ2-3, the full variable domain reads DTGVSQNPRHKITKRGQNVTFRCDPISEHNRLYWYRQTLGQGPEFLTYFQNEAQLEKSRLLSDRFSAERPKGSFSTLEIQRTEQGDSAMYLCASSPGGTDTQYFGPGTRLTVL.

The V call is TRBV5-4, the J call TRBJ2-2; D is unresolved. This CDR3 has 14 residues. Germline V CDR1 and CDR2: SGHNT, YYREEE (reference sequence). Trimming shortened V by 0 bases and J by 5 bases, and 8 bases separated the two germline ends. CDR3 loop: CASSLGLETGELFF. The DNA of the CDR3 is TGTGCCAGCAGCTTGGGACTCGAAACCGGGGAGCTGTTTTTT.

CDR3 bases: TGTGCCAGCAGCTTGGATTGGGGTAGCTACGAGCAGTACTTC. It is translated as CASSLDWGSYEQYF. This chain links TRBV5-5 with TRBJ2-7; no clear D gene. The CDR3 consists of 14 residues. Germline loops: CDR1 SGHKS, CDR2 YYEKEE (reference sequence). V lost 0 bases and J lost 3, with 10 bases in between.

This clone was observed a handful of times. The chain joins TRBV10-3 to TRBJ2-1, with 9 bases lining up with TRBD2. CDR1 and CDR2 from the germline V gene are ENHRY and SYGVKD. The CDR3 spans 16 residues. V lost 3 bases and J lost 0; bases outside the gene matches: 3. CDR3 sequence: CAISDSGRDSYNEQFF. CDR3 coding DNA: TGTGCCATCAGTGATAGCGGGAGAGACTCCTACAATGAGCAGTTCTTC.

V is TRBV7-8 and J is TRBJ2-4, with D perhaps being TRBD1 or TRBD2 (5 bases each). The V gene's germline CDR1 is SGHVS and CDR2 FQNEAQ. This CDR3 spans 15 amino acids. V was cut by 5 bases and J by 0 bases, with 11 bases left in between. The CDR3 region has the DNA TGTGCCAGCAGCCGCAGTGGGGGAGCCAAAAACATTCAGTACTTC. Translated: CASSRSGGAKNIQYF.

The V and J genes are TRBV7-6 and TRBJ2-1; TRBD1 matches at 8 bases. The CDR3 runs 13 residues. Germline assignment: CDR1 SGHVS and CDR2 FNYEAQ. V was clipped by 5 bases and J by 10 bases; unmatched bases: 7. As DNA, the CDR3 is TGTGCCAGCAGCCGGACAGGGTCTCGGGAGCAGTTCTTC. It specifies CASSRTGSREQFF.

V and J are TRBV4-1 and TRBJ2-7; 7 bases match TRBD2. Losses at the gene ends were 1 base for V and 1 base for J; bases not matched to a gene: 1. CDR3 size: 14 residues. The germline V gene encodes CDR1 MGHRA and CDR2 YSYEKL. The CDR3 loop reads CASSQAGGSYEQYF. The CDR3 bases are TGCGCCAGCAGCCAAGCGGGAGGATCCTACGAGCAGTACTTC.

This clone was counted once. The CDR3 loop is CASSLEASGPPGELFF. Here the CDR3 DNA reads TGTGCCAGCAGCTTAGAGGCTAGCGGGCCACCCGGGGAGCTGTTTTTT. This chain uses TRBV7-8 with TRBJ2-2; TRBD2 aligns across 8 bases. Germline CDR1 is SGHVS and CDR2 is FQNEAQ. The CDR3 runs to 16 residues. V trimming: 1 base; J trimming: 6 bases; junction bases outside the gene matches: 7.

The chain employs TRBV4-3 and TRBJ2-3, with 10 positions matching TRBD2. Losses at the gene ends were 3 bases for V and 2 bases for J; bases not matched to a gene: 2. Germline CDR1 LGHNA, CDR2 YSLEER. The CDR3 has 15 amino acids. CDR3 loop: CASSHGLADTDTQYF. The CDR3 region has the DNA TGCGCCAGCAGCCATGGACTAGCGGACACAGATACGCAGTATTTT.

The chain employs TRBV5-1 and TRBJ2-7; 11 positions match TRBD1. The CDR3 extends over 14 amino acids. V shed 6 bases, J shed 7 bases, and the junction held 9 bases outside the gene matches. Looked up from germline, CDR1 is SGHRS and CDR2 is YFSETQ. CDR3 nucleotides: TGCGCCAGCAACCTAGGACAGGGGGCGCGGGAGCAGTACTTC. Its translation is CASNLGQGAREQYF.

By sample share, this clone is medium-sized (0.01 to 0.1%). This chain links TRBV6-5 with TRBJ2-1; D not resolved. The CDR3 runs 13 residues. V was shortened by 6 bases and J by 10 bases, with 16 bases between the two germline ends. Germline V gene sequence: CDR1 MNHEY, CDR2 SVGAGI. In nucleotides, the CDR3 is TGTGCCAGCAGCCCCGGCCGCTACTGGGAGCAGTTCTTC. Its protein is CASSPGRYWEQFF.

This chain links TRBV7-9 with TRBJ2-1, with 7 bases matching TRBD2. V lost 5 bases and J lost 3; bases outside the gene matches: 4. The CDR3 extends over 14 amino acids. Germline V CDR1 and CDR2: SEHNR, FQNEAQ (reference sequence). DNA of the CDR3: TGTGCCAGCAGCACCGGGACTAACTACAATGAGCAGTTCTTC. It is translated as CASSTGTNYNEQFF. Full variable domain (outside the CDR3, taken from reference TRBV7-9 and TRBJ2-1): DTGVSQNPRHKITKRGQNVTFRCDPISEHNRLYWYRQTLGQGPEFLTYFQNEAQLEKSRLLSDRFSAERPKGSFSTLEIQRTEQGDSAMYLCASSTGTNYNEQFFGPGTRLTVL.

This chain joins TRBV19 and TRBJ1-2; D is uncertain. Trimming stripped 6 bases from V and 0 bases from J, with 17 bases between. Germline V gene lookup returns CDR1 LNHDA and CDR2 SQIVND (reference sequence). This CDR3 comprises 16 residues. The CDR3 DNA reads as TGTGCCAGTAGGGGGATTCGGGCCGCGGCTAACTATGGCTACACCTTC. Protein sequence: CASRGIRAAANYGYTF.

This clone was detected once. The J gene is TRBJ2-1, the V gene TRBV7-8, with 11 bases aligning to TRBD2. The germline V gene encodes CDR1 SGHVS and CDR2 FQNEAQ. V was pared by 5 bases and J by 5 bases, with 5 bases of the junction left unmatched. This CDR3 spans 15 amino acids. The CDR3 loop reads CASSLSGRDHNEQFF. The CDR3 DNA reads as TGTGCCAGCAGCCTTAGCGGGAGGGACCACAATGAGCAGTTCTTC.

This chain links TRBV5-8 with TRBJ2-7; 7 nucleotides match TRBD1. Trimming took 2 bases from V and 0 from J; bases not matched to a gene: 2. Germline-derived CDR1 and CDR2 are SGHTS and YDEGEE. CDR3 size: 14 residues. CDR3: CASSLGGRSYEQYF. The DNA for the CDR3 is TGTGCCAGCAGCTTAGGGGGCCGCTCCTACGAGCAGTACTTC. The full variable domain, rest sourced from reference TRBV5-8 and TRBJ2-7, is EAGVTQSPTHLIKTRGQQATLRCSPISGHTSVYWYQQALGLGLQFLLWYDEGEERNRGNFPPRFSGRQFPNYSSELNVNALELEDSALYLCASSLGGRSYEQYFGPGTRLTVT.

The V and J genes are TRBV7-2 and TRBJ2-7; D is perhaps TRBD2 (6 bases). The CDR3 consists of 16 residues. The germline gives CDR1 SGHTA, CDR2 FQGNSA. V dropped 8 bases and J dropped 0 bases, with 20 bases sitting between them. The chain's CDR3 is CASGPPAGIYSYEQYF. DNA of the CDR3: TGTGCCAGCGGACCCCCCGCGGGGATTTACTCCTACGAGCAGTACTTC.

The V gene is TRBV27, the J gene TRBJ2-1, with D possibly TRBD1 on 5 matching bases. This CDR3 comprises 14 residues. V gave up 2 bases and J gave up 3 bases, with 8 bases separating them. Germline CDR1 and CDR2: MNHEY and SMNVEV (reference sequence). CDR3 protein: CASSLRQIYNEQFF. The CDR3, as DNA: TGTGCCAGCAGTTTAAGACAGATCTACAATGAGCAGTTCTTC.

This rearrangement joins TRBV11-3 to TRBJ2-1, with TRBD2 matching 9 bases. J was trimmed by 5 bases and V by 4 bases; bases with no gene match: 9. Germline-derived CDR1 and CDR2 are SGHNT and YENEEA. The CDR3 is 16 residues long. CDR3 sequence reads: CASSSRGREGNNEQFF. In nucleotides, the CDR3 is TGTGCCAGCAGCTCAAGAGGGCGGGAGGGTAACAATGAGCAGTTCTTC. The full variable domain, rest sourced from reference TRBV11-3 and TRBJ2-1, is EAGVVQSPRYKIIEKKQPVAFWCNPISGHNTLYWYLQNLGQGPELLIRYENEEAVDDSQLPKDRFSAERLKGVDSTLKIQPAELGDSAVYLCASSSRGREGNNEQFFGPGTRLTVL.

CDR3 protein: CAISESVRGPEGYTF. Written as DNA, the CDR3 is TGTGCCATCAGTGAGTCGGTCAGGGGGCCAGAGGGCTACACCTTC. The chain uses TRBV10-3 and TRBJ1-2; 8 positions match TRBD1. There are 15 residues in the CDR3. Looked up from germline, CDR1 is ENHRY and CDR2 is SYGVKD. The J segment lost 8 bases and the V segment lost 0 bases, leaving 8 bases of the junction unmatched.

The sample holds one count of this clone. V usage is TRBV27 and J usage is TRBJ1-1; TRBD1 matches at 9 bases. CDR3 size: 15 residues. The V segment lost 8 bases and the J segment 6 bases; nucleotides outside the gene matches: 13. The V gene's germline CDR1 is MNHEY and CDR2 SMNVEV (reference sequence). CDR3: CASGRDRDIVPEAFF. CDR3 DNA sequence: TGTGCCAGCGGGCGGGACAGGGATATCGTACCTGAAGCTTTCTTT.

This clone was counted between two and nine times. The genes are TRBV30 and TRBJ2-1; 7 bases align to TRBD2. V was pared by 3 bases and J by 8 bases, with 4 bases of the junction left unmatched. Germline V gene data show CDR1 as GTSNPN and CDR2 as SVGIG (reference sequence). This CDR3 is 12 amino acids long. The DNA of the CDR3 is TGTGCCTGGAGAAAAGGGAGGGATGAGCAGTTCTTC. Amino acids: CAWRKGRDEQFF.

The chain is built from TRBV10-3 and TRBJ2-7; unclear D gene. V was cut by 6 bases and J by 2 bases, with 11 bases left in between. The CDR3 loop spans 13 amino acids. From germline, CDR1 is ENHRY and CDR2 SYGVKD. DNA of the CDR3: TGTGCCATCAGGGACGACCCCACCTACGAGCAGTACTTC. Amino acids: CAIRDDPTYEQYF.